The sample holds many counts of the clone carrying this T cell receptor (beta chain). The antigen is unknown. In the authors' workflow: It was from CDR3 differences across clinicopathological groups that a distant-metastasis classifier for papillary thyroid cancer was built. TCRdb reanalyzed the PCR reads with MiXCR. It is TCRdb's table, rather than the study itself, that gives the V and J calls and clone size. The data contain about 27,000 clones, more than 14% of them seen just once; the ten biggest clones take up roughly 14%. No patient received treatment before thyroid surgery. These data originate in a study of metastatic and nonmetastatic thyroid tumors. Looking at the study overall: Thyroid patients, malignant and benign, had repertoires compared across blood and tumor or nodule tissue.

Study results and caveats: Malignant tumors reportedly showed significantly higher TCR beta diversity than benign nodules in both blood and tumor.

Per the germline V gene, CDR1 is SNHLY and CDR2 is FYNNEI. The CDR3 spans 18 residues. J was trimmed by 0 bases and V by 7 bases; bases with no gene match: 8. The V gene is TRBV2, the J gene TRBJ2-4; 14 nucleotides agree with TRBD2. The sample comprised blood. This TCR derives from a male donor with papillary thyroid cancer or a benign thyroid nodule (not recorded which). Some clones in this sample may be carry-over from other donors' samples. The CDR3 coding sequence is TGTGCCAGCACCCATGGACTAGCGGGGGGCATAGCCAAAAACATTCAGTACTTC. As protein: CASTHGLAGGIAKNIQYF.